The 29 T cell receptor beta chains reported below all come from one sample, sequenced in a study of cytomegalovirus exposure and HLA in healthy donors (dated by TCRdb to about 2017). Libraries were built with the immunoSEQ multiplex PCR assay. The multiplex PCR relied on a mix of 60 forward primers for TCR Vbeta segments and 13 reverse primers for TCR Jbeta segments. TCRdb obtained this table from immuneACCESS and retained in-frame rearrangements with V and J assigned. These tables miss some clones; where compared with another copy, unresolved V genes account for less than half of the shortfall, and the remainder is unexplained. Per the sample table, the count is some 43,000 clones. The ten most abundant clones make up under 2% of the sample. Sample: PBMCs. These receptors came from a woman under 40 in good health and CMV-seronegative.

The chain carries TRBV6-1 and TRBJ2-7, with 9 positions matching TRBD1. The CDR3 spans 15 residues. From germline, CDR1 is MNHNS and CDR2 SASEGT. V dropped 4 bases and J dropped 2; count of bases not matched to a gene: 6. The DNA for the CDR3 is TGTGCCAGCAGTGGAGCCGGGACAGGGCCCTACGAGCAGTACTTC. Amino acid sequence: CASSGAGTGPYEQYF.

The chain links TRBV9 to TRBJ2-2; 15 positions match TRBD2. Germline assignment: CDR1 SGDLS and CDR2 YYNGEE. Unmatched junction bases numbered 8, after V lost 4 bases and J lost 4 bases. The CDR3 extends over 18 amino acids. The CDR3 region is CASSPRTSGRAFTGELFF. CDR3 DNA sequence: TGTGCCAGCAGCCCACGGACTAGCGGGAGGGCCTTCACCGGGGAGCTGTTTTTT.

The rearrangement joins TRBV13 to TRBJ1-5, with D perhaps TRBD1 (5 bases). Germline loops: CDR1 PRHDT, CDR2 FYEKMQ (reference sequence). Trimming shortened V by 1 base and J by 6 bases, and 16 bases separated the two germline ends. This CDR3 has 16 amino acids. This chain's CDR3 is CASSLDYRGMGQPQHF. DNA for the CDR3: TGTGCCAGCAGCTTAGATTATCGGGGGATGGGTCAGCCCCAGCATTTT.

J is TRBJ1-6 and V is TRBV30; maybe TRBD1 (6 bases). V lost 5 bases and J lost 6, with 11 bases in between. The length of the CDR3 is 13 residues. The V gene's germline CDR1 is GTSNPN and CDR2 SVGIG (reference sequence). CDR3 nucleotide sequence: TGTGCCTGGGCAGGGGTAGGTAATTCACCCCTCCACTTT. It encodes CAWAGVGNSPLHF.

CDR3 DNA: TGCAGCGTTAGAGCAGGGACAGGGCTTTGGAACACTGAAGCTTTCTTT. Its protein product is CSVRAGTGLWNTEAFF. The chain couples TRBV29-1 to TRBJ1-1; 9 nucleotides agree with TRBD1. This CDR3 has 16 amino acids. After removal of 5 bases from V and 1 base from J, the junction contained 11 bases not matched to a gene. In germline, CDR1 is SQVTM, CDR2 ANQGSEA.

Remarks on this clone: The junction and the germline gene differ at one end; a read error may be behind it. This same CDR3 is encoded by further DNA sequences in the sample. The chain uses TRBV30 and TRBJ1-6; D not resolved. This CDR3 is 14 amino acids long. Germline CDR1 reads GTSNPN; CDR2 reads SVGIG (reference sequence). The CDR3 bases are TGTGCCTGGACCCAGCGGAACCATAATTCACCCCTACACTTT. Protein sequence: CAWTQRNHNSPLHF.

J is TRBJ2-4 and V is TRBV28; TRBD2 matches at 7 bases. V dropped 3 bases and J dropped 4; count of bases not matched to a gene: 3. Germline CDR1 MDHEN, CDR2 SYDVKM. The CDR3 consists of 14 residues. The CDR3 spells CASSFGSGKNIQYF. CDR3 DNA sequence: TGTGCCAGCAGTTTTGGTAGCGGGAAAAACATTCAGTACTTC.

The chain recombines TRBV6-1 with TRBJ1-2; a possible D gene is TRBD1 (5 bases). V gave up 5 bases and J gave up 3 bases, with 10 bases separating them. The CDR3 is 13 amino acids. Germline CDR1 reads MNHNS; CDR2 reads SASEGT. In DNA, the CDR3 is TGTGCCAGCAGTATGGAACAGGACTATGGCTACACCTTC. Amino acids: CASSMEQDYGYTF.

The chain has TRBV5-1 and TRBJ2-7; 10 bases are shared with TRBD2. The CDR3 runs to 17 residues. V lost 7 bases to trimming and J lost 2 bases; unmatched junction nucleotides: 15. In germline, CDR1 is SGHRS, CDR2 YFSETQ. Here the CDR3 reads CASQLMYTSGTAYEQYF. The DNA for the CDR3 is TGCGCCAGCCAGCTCATGTACACTAGCGGGACGGCCTACGAGCAGTACTTC.

The V gene is TRBV5-1, the J gene TRBJ2-7; 12 bases match TRBD2. J gave up 2 bases and V 4 bases, and 13 bases lay outside the gene matches. The CDR3 spans 18 residues. Germline V CDR1 and CDR2: SGHRS, YFSETQ. The CDR3 here is CASSRGLAGPRWAYEQYF. The CDR3 DNA is TGCGCCAGCAGCCGGGGACTAGCGGGCCCTAGGTGGGCCTACGAGCAGTACTTC.

This chain joins TRBV2 and TRBJ2-7; no firm D call. V lost 3 bases and J lost 0, with 9 bases in between. The CDR3 has 14 residues. Germline V lookup: CDR1 SNHLY, CDR2 FYNNEI. The CDR3 DNA is TGTGCCAGCAGTGACCAGCGCCGCTCCTACGAGCAGTACTTC. Protein product: CASSDQRRSYEQYF.

J is TRBJ1-1 and V is TRBV6-5; a weak D match, TRBD1 (5 bases). The CDR3 is 12 amino acids. The germline V and J ends were trimmed by 0 bases and 11 bases, with 10 bases remaining between them. CDR1 and CDR2 (germline): MNHEY, SVGAGI. The CDR3 loop is CASSYSGGLAFF. In DNA, the CDR3 is TGTGCCAGCAGTTACTCCGGGGGTTTGGCTTTCTTT.

The V call is TRBV5-6, the J call TRBJ2-5; D is perhaps TRBD1 (6 bases). V was cut by 4 bases and J by 5 bases, with 18 bases left in between. The CDR3 is 15 amino acids. Per germline, CDR1 SGHDT and CDR2 YYEEEE. CDR3 in DNA: TGTGCCAGCAGCGTCGGCACAGGGATCCGGGAGACCCAGTACTTC. Translating it yields CASSVGTGIRETQYF.

The chain links TRBV4-1 to TRBJ2-1, with 7 positions matching TRBD2. The CDR3 is 16 residues long. Germline V gene lookup returns CDR1 MGHRA and CDR2 YSYEKL. V was clipped by 3 bases and J by 8 bases; unmatched bases: 13. The CDR3 bases are TGCGCCAGCAGCCAGTTAGTGACTAGCCATGGATATGAGCAGTTCTTC. It is translated as CASSQLVTSHGYEQFF.

The chain joins TRBV2 to TRBJ2-7; no clear D. The CDR3 is 12 residues long. Germline-derived CDR1 and CDR2 are SNHLY and FYNNEI. V gave up 7 bases and J gave up 2 bases, with 9 bases separating them. CDR3 region: CASNPRTYEQYF. CDR3 DNA sequence: TGTGCCAGCAACCCGAGGACCTACGAGCAGTACTTC.

The gene calls are TRBV7-2 and TRBJ2-5; D gene ambiguous. Germline CDR1 SGHTA, CDR2 FQGNSA. The CDR3 contains 11 residues. V lost 4 bases to trimming and J lost 5 bases, with 5 bases between them. DNA of the CDR3: TGTGCCAGCAGCTACGGGGAGACCCAGTACTTC. This sequence encodes CASSYGETQYF.

The chain carries TRBV18 and TRBJ2-1, with 11 bases lining up with TRBD2. This CDR3 has 15 residues. V was pared by 4 bases and J by 7 bases, with 6 bases of the junction left unmatched. The germline CDR1 and CDR2 sequences are KGHSH and LQKENI. CDR3 region: CASSQVIAGGNEQFF. The CDR3 DNA reads TGTGCCAGCTCACAGGTGATAGCGGGAGGGAATGAGCAGTTCTTC.

The chain joins TRBV4-3 to TRBJ1-1; TRBD1 is a possible D gene (6 bases). This CDR3 contains 15 residues. CDR1 is LGHNA and CDR2 is YSLEER in the germline V gene. Deletions cut 4 bases from V and 4 bases from J, with 16 bases between. For the CDR3, the DNA is TGCGCCAGCAGCCCGAAGAGTGGGGGCGGCACTGAAGCTTTCTTT. This encodes CASSPKSGGGTEAFF.

The rearrangement links TRBV29-1 to TRBJ2-7; TRBD1 might be the D (6 bases). This CDR3 has 15 residues. V lost 7 bases and J lost 2, with 21 bases in between. Germline V lookup: CDR1 SQVTM, CDR2 ANQGSEA. CDR3 sequence (DNA): TGCAGCGGAATAACACCCACAGGGAACCCCTACGAGCAGTACTTC. Its protein is CSGITPTGNPYEQYF.

The chain uses TRBV4-3 and TRBJ2-1; TRBD1 might be the D (6 bases). V was trimmed by 4 bases and J by 3 bases, leaving 16 bases between them. Germline V gene data show CDR1 as LGHNA and CDR2 as YSLEER. The CDR3 length is 16 residues. The CDR3 protein is CASSRDPGTLYNEQFF. CDR3 in DNA: TGCGCCAGCAGCCGAGATCCGGGGACACTCTACAATGAGCAGTTCTTC.

The chain links TRBV10-2 to TRBJ2-1; 10 nucleotides match TRBD2. This CDR3 region has 15 residues. V was pared by 3 bases and J by 4 bases, with 3 bases of the junction left unmatched. CDR1 and CDR2 (germline): WSHSY, SAAADI. The CDR3 nucleotides are TGCGCCAGCAGTGACTCTAGCGGGAGTTACAATGAGCAGTTCTTC. This gives the protein CASSDSSGSYNEQFF.

The chain uses TRBV5-4 and TRBJ1-1; D possibly corresponds to TRBD1 (5 bases). The V end lost 0 bases, the J end lost 4 bases, and 13 bases lay between the germline ends. This CDR3 has 15 amino acids. Germline V CDR1 and CDR2: SGHNT, YYREEE (reference sequence). The CDR3 DNA reads TGTGCCAGCAGCTTGGCCCCAGGGCTCCGCACTGAAGCTTTCTTT. Residues: CASSLAPGLRTEAFF.

The chain uses TRBV7-3 and TRBJ2-3, with D possibly being TRBD2 (6 bases). Germline V gene data show CDR1 as SGHTA and CDR2 as FQGTGA. This CDR3 contains 15 residues. Trimming cost V 5 bases and J 0 bases, with 12 bases left between them. DNA of the CDR3: TGTGCCAGCAGCCCCGGGACTTCTAGCACAGATACGCAGTATTTT. It is translated as CASSPGTSSTDTQYF.

The DNA for the CDR3 is TGTGCCAGCAGCTTAGATGCCGGACTACAAGAGACCCAGTACTTC. This gives the protein CASSLDAGLQETQYF. This chain joins TRBV11-2 and TRBJ2-5, with D possibly matching TRBD2 (6 bases). The CDR3 extends over 15 amino acids. Germline CDR1 and CDR2: SGHAT and FQNNGV. The V end lost 0 bases, the J end lost 2 bases, and 10 bases lay between the germline ends. Using reference TRBV11-2 and TRBJ2-5 for the parts outside the CDR3, the full variable domain is EAGVAQSPRYKIIEKRQSVAFWCNPISGHATLYWYQQILGQGPKLLIQFQNNGVVDDSQLPKDRFSAERLKGVDSTLKIQPAKLEDSAVYLCASSLDAGLQETQYFGPGTRLLVL.

The chain is built from TRBV7-6 and TRBJ2-7; maybe TRBD2 (6 bases). In germline, CDR1 is SGHVS, CDR2 FNYEAQ. V lost 4 bases to trimming and J lost 5 bases, with 18 bases between them. The CDR3 is 15 amino acids. The CDR3, as DNA: TGTGCCAGCAGCTCCCTCTACTCGCGGGAAAACGAGCAGTACTTC. Amino acid sequence: CASSSLYSRENEQYF.

The V call is TRBV18, the J call TRBJ2-3; D is possibly TRBD2 (6 bases). Trimming stripped 3 bases from V and 1 base from J, with 11 bases between. Germline CDR1 and CDR2: KGHSH and LQKENI. The CDR3 runs to 15 residues. CDR3 nucleotide sequence: TGTGCCAGCTCACCGTACGGGGAGGGCACAGATACGCAGTATTTT. It codes for CASSPYGEGTDTQYF.

This sequence joins TRBV18 and TRBJ2-3; 10 positions match TRBD2. V lost 5 bases and J lost 5; bases outside the gene matches: 7. CDR3 length: 15 amino acids. Germline assignment: CDR1 KGHSH and CDR2 LQKENI. CDR3 region: CASSSAAGGQDTQYF. The CDR3 DNA sequence: TGTGCCAGCTCAAGCGCAGCGGGAGGGCAAGATACGCAGTATTTT.

The chain employs TRBV29-1 and TRBJ2-2, with 11 positions matching TRBD2. The germline CDR1 and CDR2 sequences are SQVTM and ANQGSEA. The V segment lost 2 bases and the J segment 4 bases; nucleotides outside the gene matches: 9. CDR3 length: 17 residues. CDR3 protein: CSVEKLAGAWGTGELFF. DNA of the CDR3: TGCAGCGTTGAAAAACTAGCGGGAGCTTGGGGCACCGGGGAGCTGTTTTTT.

This chain connects TRBV6-5 to TRBJ1-1; TRBD1 aligns across 7 bases. This CDR3 has 12 amino acids. Germline assignment: CDR1 MNHEY and CDR2 SVGAGI. With V trimmed by 6 bases and J by 11 bases, 9 bases remained unmatched. This CDR3 is CASSKPGQRAFF. CDR3 bases: TGTGCCAGCAGCAAGCCGGGACAGAGGGCTTTCTTT.